This T cell receptor (beta chain) was found in a study of blood T cell repertoires in COVID-19. Assay: immunoSEQ multiplex PCR; the TCRdb copy retains only in-frame clones and omits some. Of 100,000 or so clones listed, 85% are singletons. CDR1 and CDR2 from the germline V gene are SGHRS and YFSETQ. Trimming removed 6 bases at V and 2 bases at J, with 12 bases between. The CDR3 extends over 13 amino acids. The sample consisted of peripheral blood. The chain combines TRBV5-1 with TRBJ2-7, with a tentative D call TRBD1 (6 bases). This receptor was taken from a woman aged 70-85 years with active or convalescent COVID-19. CDR3 nucleotide sequence: TGCGCCAGCAAACAGGGATTAACCTACGAGCAGTACTTC. Translated: CASKQGLTYEQYF.